The present entry profiles one TCR beta chain with its context. Assay: immunoSEQ multiplex PCR; the TCRdb copy retains only in-frame clones and omits some. The profile covers around 80,000 clones, with about 87% appearing a single time and 9.1% taken by the ten largest. The data derive from a study of blood T cell repertoires in COVID-19. After removal of 1 base from V and 8 bases from J, the junction contained 4 bases not matched to a gene. This CDR3 region has 14 residues. Per the germline V gene, CDR1 is MDHEN and CDR2 is SYDVKM. V usage is TRBV28 and J usage is TRBJ1-4; 7 bases map to TRBD1. The sample was peripheral blood. The source of this sequence is a human donor in a cohort sampled during active COVID-19. CDR3 protein: CASSLYRGYEKLFF. CDR3 bases: TGTGCCAGCAGTTTATACAGGGGATACGAAAAACTGTTTTTT.